This T cell receptor (beta chain) was recovered during a study of vaccination effects on CD4 cells after COVID-19. This clone was seen a handful of times. What it binds is unknown. CDR3 length: 14 amino acids. V gave up 3 bases and J gave up 2 bases; unmatched junction bases: 4. The germline V gene has CDR1 LGHNA and CDR2 YNFKEQ. Antigen-specific CD4+ T cells expanded by the ViraFEST assay with viral peptide pools were then sequenced. Subsequent to a culture period of less than twelve days, CD4+ T cells were isolated. Nucleocapsid antibodies stayed negative before and after vaccination, showing no earlier SARS-CoV-2 infection. Researchers swapped half the medium for IL-2 medium on both days 3 and 7. Clones were sequenced by immunoSEQ multiplex PCR, and TCRdb holds only the in-frame ones, with some missing. The sample yields tens of thousands of clones, approximately 80% seen once.

This sequence joins TRBV4-2 and TRBJ2-7; 7 bases line up with TRBD2. This TCR was recovered from a human donor who received a COVID-19 vaccine. The material sequenced was CD4+ T cells from PBMCs cultured with HCoV-NL63 spike peptides, taken before COVID-19 vaccination. CDR3 in DNA: TGTGCCAGCAGCCAGGGGGAGGGGACCTACGAGCAGTACTTC. Amino acid sequence: CASSQGEGTYEQYF.